Sequencing of this TCR beta chain was carried out in a study of CD8+ T cells in alopecia areata. Indicated treatment: oral pan-JAK inhibitor, 5-10 mg twice daily. As concerns this clone: Its antigen is currently unknown.

Reverse transcription of extracted RNA yielded cDNA, which provided the sequencing template. Sequenced by immunoSEQ multiplex PCR; TCRdb stores in-frame clones only, minus some. The sample holds just over 150,000 clones, roughly 65% seen once. Study-level points and caveats: Affected lesional scalp, above all in alopecia totalis/universalis, was more clonal than normal scalp. A large proportion of expanded lesional clones were detected persisting in scalp and blood during tofacitinib.

Trimming cost V 2 bases and J 2 bases, with 10 bases left between them. The CDR3 covers 14 residues. Germline-derived CDR1 and CDR2 are GTSNPN and SVGIG (reference sequence). This sequence originates from a human donor with alopecia areata. The material sequenced was CD4+ T cells sorted from blood, taken at week 4, from a patient treated with tofacitinib. V is TRBV30 and J is TRBJ1-3; D unclear. In DNA form, the CDR3 reads TGTGCCTGGAGTCACGAGGGTACTGGAAACACCATATATTTT. The encoded protein is CAWSHEGTGNTIYF.